This T cell receptor (beta chain) came from a study of shared clonotypes between healthy human individuals. The unsorted samples took 85 million or so PBMCs to get genomic DNA. Germline loops: CDR1 KGHSH, CDR2 LQKENI. The V end was cut by 3 bases, the J end by 3 bases, with 6 bases between. This CDR3 contains 12 residues. Comments on this clone: Its antigen is as yet unknown. Within the sample, other DNA sequences also encode this same CDR3.

Study-level points and caveats: An anticipated effect of sequencing depth on clonotype sharing among donors was recognized.

Genomic DNA (from each subset) was split evenly across several immunoSEQ plates. The repertoire was sequenced with immunoSEQ multiplex PCR; TCRdb's copy has only in-frame clones and lacks some. The profile shows roughly 490,000 clones, around three quarters of them singletons. The sequence was obtained from a woman aged 40 to 50 in good health. Some clones in this sample may be carry-over from other donors' samples. Sequencing was performed on PBMCs. The chain is built from TRBV18 and TRBJ2-7; D gene ambiguous. In DNA, the CDR3 is TGTGCCAGCTCACCTACAGACTACGAGCAGTACTTC. It translates to CASSPTDYEQYF. Drawing the rest from reference TRBV18 and TRBJ2-7, the complete variable domain is NAGVMQNPRHLVRRRGQEARLRCSPMKGHSHVYWYRQLPEEGLKFMVYLQKENIIDESGMPKERFSAEFPKEGPSILRIQQVVRGDSAAYFCASSPTDYEQYFGPGTRLTVT.